The 15 T cell receptor beta chains below all came from one sample that was sequenced in a study of OX40 agonist ivuxolimab in advanced cancers. Here immunoSEQ multiplex PCR was the method, and the copy in TCRdb shows in-frame clones only, minus some. The table shows 47,000 or so clones, with around nine tenths occurring only once. Here the sequenced sample was CD4+ or CD8+ T cells sorted from blood, taken in a trial of the OX40 agonist ivuxolimab. The receptors come from an adult with an advanced solid tumor such as melanoma, head and neck, liver or kidney cancer.

The V and J genes are TRBV7-2 and TRBJ2-5; D may be TRBD1 (6 bases). Per the germline V gene, CDR1 is SGHTA and CDR2 is FQGNSA. The CDR3 sequence is 20 residues long. The germline V and J ends were trimmed by 0 bases and 1 base, with 24 bases remaining between them. The CDR3 DNA sequence: TGTGCCAGCAGCTTAGCGACTCTAGTCCCGGGACAAAGGGGCCAAGAGACCCAGTACTTC. It encodes CASSLATLVPGQRGQETQYF.

The chain has TRBV6-5 and TRBJ2-1, with TRBD1 as a possible D gene (6 bases). This CDR3 region has 12 residues. Germline loops: CDR1 MNHEY, CDR2 SVGAGI. The V end lost 11 bases, the J end lost 5 bases, and 13 bases lay between the germline ends. The CDR3 sequence: CAGRDIDNEQFF. Written as DNA, the CDR3 is TGTGCCGGCCGGGACATAGACAATGAGCAGTTCTTC.

The chain joins TRBV28 to TRBJ2-6; no clear D. Germline V gene sequence: CDR1 MDHEN, CDR2 SYDVKM. Trimming left V 5 bases short and J 0 bases short, with 11 bases between. There are 16 residues in the CDR3. CDR3 amino acids: CASSPRWGSGANVLTF. CDR3 DNA: TGTGCCAGCAGTCCCCGCTGGGGCTCTGGGGCCAACGTCCTGACTTTC.

The chain is built from TRBV6-1 and TRBJ2-7; TRBD2 might be the D (6 bases). The CDR3 loop spans 14 amino acids. Germline V gene lookup returns CDR1 MNHNS and CDR2 SASEGT. V gave up 4 bases and J gave up 2 bases, with 12 bases separating them. The CDR3 sequence is CASSGRDLPYEQYF. The CDR3 region has the DNA TGTGCCAGCAGTGGCCGGGACTTACCCTACGAGCAGTACTTC.

The chain recombines TRBV10-3 with TRBJ2-7; D is ambiguous. Germline CDR1 ENHRY, CDR2 SYGVKD. The ends were cut back, 2 bases at V and 2 bases at J, with 10 bases in the middle. The CDR3 sequence is 14 residues long. The CDR3: CAISEGRSPYEQYF. CDR3 in DNA: TGTGCCATCAGTGAGGGTCGCTCCCCCTACGAGCAGTACTTC.

This clone was observed a handful of times. The chain links TRBV7-8 to TRBJ1-1; D is unclear. Germline V lookup: CDR1 SGHVS, CDR2 FQNEAQ. The length of the CDR3 is 15 residues. The V end was cut by 1 base, the J end by 1 base, with 10 bases between. The CDR3 bases are TGTGCCAGCAGCTTAGTAGACCGACAGAACACTGAAGCTTTCTTT. This encodes CASSLVDRQNTEAFF.

V gene TRBV2 combines with J gene TRBJ1-1, with 9 bases matching TRBD1. Trimming removed 5 bases from V and 3 bases from J; junction bases left unmatched: 7. CDR1 is SNHLY and CDR2 is FYNNEI in the germline V gene. The CDR3 totals 15 residues. CDR3 bases: TGTGCCAGCAGTAAGAACAGGGGGCGCGACACTGAAGCTTTCTTT. This translates into CASSKNRGRDTEAFF.

V gene TRBV7-9 combines with J gene TRBJ2-7, with D maybe TRBD1 (5 bases). The germline V and J ends were trimmed by 7 bases and 3 bases, with 10 bases remaining between them. The CDR3 loop spans 12 amino acids. Germline values: CDR1 SEHNR, CDR2 FQNEAQ (reference sequence). The CDR3 reads CASTLQGYEQYF. CDR3 in DNA: TGTGCCAGCACCCTTCAGGGCTACGAGCAGTACTTC.

This clone was seen once. This sequence joins TRBV21-1 and TRBJ1-3. TRBV21-1 is classified as a pseudogene. The CDR3 loop spans 16 amino acids. The CDR3 bases are TGTGCCAGCAGCACCACGAGCGATCACTCTGGAAACACCATATATTTT. Encoded protein: CASSTTSDHSGNTIYF.

The chain recombines TRBV6-4 with TRBJ2-2, with D maybe TRBD1 (5 bases). V was cut by 8 bases and J by 5 bases, with 15 bases left in between. The CDR3 is 14 residues long. From germline, CDR1 is MRHNA and CDR2 SNTAGT. CDR3 nucleotides: TGTGCCAGCTCTGGACACCCGACGACCGGGGAGCTGTTTTTT. Protein product: CASSGHPTTGELFF.

A single count supports this clone. The genes are TRBV28 and TRBJ2-1, with a weak D call TRBD2 (6 bases). Germline CDR1 is MDHEN and CDR2 is SYDVKM. The CDR3 covers 11 residues. Trimming removed 7 bases from V and 9 bases from J, with 10 bases in between. Written as DNA, the CDR3 is TGTGCCAGCATGCGGGGCGGTGAGCAGTTCTTC. It encodes CASMRGGEQFF.

This clone was seen more than once but under ten times. V usage is TRBV15 and J usage is TRBJ1-4, with D unresolved. V shed 3 bases and J shed 2 bases, with 10 bases lying between them. The CDR3 covers 15 residues. Germline-derived CDR1 and CDR2 are LNHNV and YYDKDF (reference sequence). CDR3 sequence: CATSRTVWTNEKLFF. In DNA, the CDR3 is TGTGCCACCAGCAGGACGGTTTGGACTAATGAAAAACTGTTTTTT.

This chain uses TRBV2 with TRBJ2-7; D unclear. The CDR3 runs to 11 residues. V gave up 7 bases and J gave up 3 bases, with 7 bases separating them. Germline-derived CDR1 and CDR2 are SNHLY and FYNNEI. CDR3 region: CASNRYYEQYF. The CDR3 coding sequence is TGTGCCAGCAACCGATACTACGAGCAGTACTTC. Combining the CDR3 with reference TRBV2 and TRBJ2-7 gives the whole variable domain EPEVTQTPSHQVTQMGQEVILRCVPISNHLYFYWYRQILGQKVEFLVSFYNNEISEKSEIFDDQFSVERPDGSNFTLKIRSTKLEDSAMYFCASNRYYEQYFGPGTRLTVT.

The genes are TRBV11-2 and TRBJ2-7, with D perhaps being TRBD1 or TRBD2 (6 bases each). Germline assignment: CDR1 SGHAT and CDR2 FQNNGV. V was shortened by 3 bases and J by 2 bases, with 11 bases between the two germline ends. The CDR3 runs to 14 residues. The CDR3: CASSLGRDTYEQYF. The CDR3 nucleotides are TGTGCCAGCAGCTTGGGGCGGGACACCTACGAGCAGTACTTC.

This clone was counted once. V is TRBV4-3 and J is TRBJ2-7, with D possibly called TRBD1 or TRBD2 (6 bases each). The V gene lost 0 bases and the J gene lost 4 bases, with 13 bases spanning the gap. There are 15 residues in the CDR3. CDR1 is LGHNA and CDR2 is YSLEER in the germline V gene. The CDR3 here is CASSQDRGTSYEQYF. The DNA of the CDR3 is TGCGCCAGCAGCCAAGATCGGGGGACATCTTACGAGCAGTACTTC.